What follows are 16 T cell receptor beta chains derived from one specimen sequenced in a study of spatial heterogeneity in lung cancer. TCRdb reprocessed the 5' RACE reads via MiXCR and lists one record per CDR3 protein. The sample lists 2,000 or so distinct CDR3 sequences, approximately 7.8% occurring once. Described time point: sample taken at primary tumor resection. Tumor, nontumor lung or frozen PBMC supplied whole RNA, sequenced without sorting. The specimen was normal lung tissue next to the tumor, collected at surgery. Receptors originate from a male donor with early-stage non-small cell lung cancer.

Many counts were recorded for this clonotype. The chain carries TRBV10-1 and TRBJ2-1; the match to TRBD1 covers 8 bases. The CDR3 runs 13 residues. Germline V CDR1 and CDR2: WNHNN, SYGVQD (reference sequence). Germline trimming cut 4 bases from V and 7 bases from J; bases unmatched to any gene: 3. CDR3 in DNA: TGCGCCAGCAGTGGCGACAGGGGTAATGAGCAGTTCTTC. As protein: CASSGDRGNEQFF.

This clonotype counts as large (0.1 to 1%). V usage is TRBV6-5 and J usage is TRBJ2-7; D is tentatively TRBD1 or TRBD2 (5 bases each). Germline values: CDR1 MNHEY, CDR2 SVGAGI. The CDR3 spans 15 residues. Trimming shortened V by 4 bases and J by 5 bases, and 18 bases separated the two germline ends. CDR3 loop: CASSSPGRLVHEQYF. The CDR3 DNA follows: TGTGCCAGCAGTTCCCCGGGACGGCTGGTACACGAGCAGTACTTC.

This clonotype has a count of ten or more. This rearrangement joins TRBV30 to TRBJ2-7; D unclear. The germline CDR1 and CDR2 sequences are GTSNPN and SVGIG (reference sequence). V was pared by 1 base and J by 6 bases, with 10 bases between. The CDR3 runs 12 residues. Written as DNA, the CDR3 is TGTGCCTGGAGTGCCCCCCAGCCCGAGCAGTACTTC. Protein sequence: CAWSAPQPEQYF.

By share, this clonotype counts as medium-sized. The gene calls are TRBV20-1 and TRBJ1-5; D is unresolved. CDR1 is DFQATT, CDR2 SNEGSKA, per germline (reference sequence). CDR3 length: 15 amino acids. Trimming left V 0 bases short and J 4 bases short, with 13 bases between. In DNA form, the CDR3 reads TGCAGTGCTAGAGATAACGCTTTGAGGAATCAGCCCCAGCATTTT. It encodes CSARDNALRNQPQHF.

This clonotype was observed many times. The J gene is TRBJ1-1, the V gene TRBV14; D uncertain. The CDR3 sequence is 13 residues long. Deletions cut 4 bases from V and 0 bases from J, with 6 bases between. The germline V gene encodes CDR1 SGHDN and CDR2 FVKESK. Here the CDR3 reads CASSRRLNTEAFF. The DNA of the CDR3 is TGTGCCAGCAGCCGCAGACTGAACACTGAAGCTTTCTTT.

By share, this clonotype counts as medium-sized (0.01 to 0.1%). The rearrangement joins TRBV11-2 to TRBJ2-5; a weak D match, TRBD1 (6 bases). This CDR3 spans 15 amino acids. Trimming stripped 2 bases from V and 3 bases from J, with 13 bases between. CDR1 SGHAT and CDR2 FQNNGV come from the germline V gene. The CDR3 sequence is CASSLNLQGEETQYF. Written as DNA, the CDR3 is TGTGCCAGCAGCTTAAATCTACAGGGAGAAGAGACCCAGTACTTC.

This clonotype is medium-sized. The chain joins TRBV27 to TRBJ1-1, with D possibly being TRBD1 (6 bases). In germline, CDR1 is MNHEY, CDR2 SMNVEV (reference sequence). Deletions cut 5 bases from V and 4 bases from J, with 14 bases between. The CDR3 contains 14 residues. The CDR3 loop is CASSEQGEGTEAFF. The DNA of the CDR3 is TGTGCCAGCAGTGAACAGGGCGAAGGCACTGAAGCTTTCTTT.

This clonotype was recorded at least ten times. The rearrangement links TRBV6-5 to TRBJ1-2; D call uncertain. The ends were cut back, 2 bases at V and 8 bases at J, with 12 bases in the middle. Germline V gene lookup returns CDR1 MNHEY and CDR2 SVGAGI. CDR3 length: 13 residues. The CDR3 is CASSYTRSGGYTF. CDR3 bases: TGTGCCAGCAGTTACACGAGGTCGGGGGGCTACACCTTC.

This clonotype was seen many times. CDR3 region: CSTNTGDTQYF. The CDR3 DNA sequence: TGCAGCACCAACACCGGAGATACGCAGTATTTT. This sequence joins TRBV29-1 and TRBJ2-3; D is ambiguous. Trimming pared 8 bases from V and 5 bases from J, leaving 11 bases between. The CDR3 totals 11 residues. The germline gives CDR1 SQVTM, CDR2 ANQGSEA.

V gene TRBV13 combines with J gene TRBJ2-1; 8 positions agree with TRBD1. Trimming removed 3 bases from V and 6 bases from J; junction bases left unmatched: 10. CDR3 length: 16 residues. The germline V gene has CDR1 PRHDT and CDR2 FYEKMQ (reference sequence). The chain's CDR3 is CASSFLRQGASNEQFF. Written as DNA, the CDR3 is TGTGCCAGCAGCTTCTTGAGGCAGGGGGCCAGCAATGAGCAGTTCTTC.

The chain links TRBV7-9 to TRBJ1-2; 10 nucleotides agree with TRBD1. This CDR3 has 12 amino acids. The V and J ends lost 8 bases and 4 bases, in that order; junction bases with no gene match: 1. CDR1 and CDR2 (germline): SEHNR, FQNEAQ (reference sequence). The CDR3 nucleotides are TGTGCCAGCGGGACAGGGGCCTATGGCTACACCTTC. Translated, it gives CASGTGAYGYTF.

This clonotype was picked up many times. The V call is TRBV29-1, the J call TRBJ2-7; D uncertain. Per the germline V gene, CDR1 is SQVTM and CDR2 is ANQGSEA. V lost 1 base, J lost 7 bases, and 8 bases lay in between. There are 11 residues in the CDR3. Here the CDR3 reads CSVEVAREQYF. The CDR3 bases are TGCAGCGTTGAAGTGGCGAGGGAGCAGTACTTC.

Judged by abundance, this clonotype is hyperexpanded. This chain connects TRBV29-1 to TRBJ1-4; D is unresolved. V was clipped by 4 bases and J by 8 bases, with 20 bases between them. Looked up from germline, CDR1 is SQVTM and CDR2 is ANQGSEA. This CDR3 spans 15 amino acids. The DNA of the CDR3 is TGCAGCGTTGCCCGAGGAGGCCGGGGAGAGGAAAAACTGTTTTTT. Its translation is CSVARGGRGEEKLFF.

This clonotype was seen at least ten times. This chain joins TRBV3-1 and TRBJ2-1, with TRBD2 matching 8 bases. Looked up from germline, CDR1 is LGHDT and CDR2 is YNNKEL (reference sequence). This CDR3 is built from 19 residues. The junction had 18 bases not matched to a gene; V was cut back by 0 bases and J by 8 bases. The CDR3 DNA is TGTGCCAGCAGCCAAGAAGGGGTCGCGCTGCGGGGGGCCGGAGATGAGCAGTTCTTC. Protein sequence: CASSQEGVALRGAGDEQFF.

This clonotype qualifies as medium-sized (0.01 to 0.1%). The rearrangement links TRBV7-2 to TRBJ1-1; TRBD1 might be the D (5 bases). CDR1 is SGHTA, CDR2 FQGNSA, per germline. With 0 bases removed from V and 7 bases from J, the gap between germline ends came to 9 bases. There are 13 residues in the CDR3. The CDR3 protein is CASSLAQEVEAFF. The DNA of the CDR3 is TGTGCCAGCAGCTTAGCACAGGAGGTTGAAGCTTTCTTT.

This clonotype occurred many times. The chain joins TRBV5-5 to TRBJ1-2, with TRBD1 matching 7 bases. This CDR3 region has 14 residues. CDR1 and CDR2 from the germline V gene are SGHKS and YYEKEE (reference sequence). The V segment lost 4 bases and the J segment 6 bases; nucleotides outside the gene matches: 9. The CDR3 DNA reads as TGTGCCAGCAGCCTCGAGGGAGGGGGCCATGGCTACACCTTC. Encoded protein: CASSLEGGGHGYTF. Looking up the rest from reference TRBV5-5 and TRBJ1-2 gives the full variable domain: DAGVTQSPTHLIKTRGQQVTLRCSPISGHKSVSWYQQVLGQGPQFIFQYYEKEERGRGNFPDRFSARQFPNYSSELNVNALLLGDSALYLCASSLEGGGHGYTFGSGTRLTVV.